This section outlines one T cell receptor (beta chain) sequence together with its context. As yet, its antigen is unknown. Trimming pared 5 bases from V and 2 bases from J, leaving 12 bases between. This CDR3 region has 14 residues. Germline V CDR1 and CDR2: SGHVS, FNYEAQ. TCRdb's table, derived via immunoSEQ multiplex PCR, lists solely in-frame clones and lacks some. This table has under 150,000 clones, about nine tenths appearing once. This entry is derived from a study of Ad26.COV2.S vaccination and SARS-CoV-2 variants. Points from the study as a whole: Placebo recipients trailed vaccine recipients in spike-specific TCR breadth. Breadth measured for non-spike TCRs was similar across vaccine and placebo recipients. The TCR breadth and depth analyses may have understated or missed part of the total T cell responses.

Material: peripheral blood, obtained after recovery from COVID-19. The chain recombines TRBV7-6 with TRBJ1-1; D call uncertain. This TCR derives from a human donor who had recovered from COVID-19. CDR3 in amino acids: CASSPFSTNTEAFF. DNA for the CDR3: TGTGCCAGCAGCCCTTTTAGTACAAACACTGAAGCTTTCTTT.